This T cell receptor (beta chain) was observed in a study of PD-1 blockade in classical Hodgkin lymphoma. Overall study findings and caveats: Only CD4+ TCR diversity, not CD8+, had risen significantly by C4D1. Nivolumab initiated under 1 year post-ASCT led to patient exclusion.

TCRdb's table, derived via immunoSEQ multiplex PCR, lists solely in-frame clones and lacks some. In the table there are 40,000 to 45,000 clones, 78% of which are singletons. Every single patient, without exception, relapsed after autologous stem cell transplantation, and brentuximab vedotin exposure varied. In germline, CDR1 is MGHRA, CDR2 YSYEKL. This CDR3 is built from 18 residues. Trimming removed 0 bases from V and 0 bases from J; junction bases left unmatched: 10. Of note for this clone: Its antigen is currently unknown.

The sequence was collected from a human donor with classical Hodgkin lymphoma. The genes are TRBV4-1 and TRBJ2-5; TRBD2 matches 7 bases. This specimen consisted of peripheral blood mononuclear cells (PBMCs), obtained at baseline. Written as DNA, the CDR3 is TGCGCCAGCAGCCAAGAACCCCGCGGGAGCCTCCACCAAGAGACCCAGTACTTC. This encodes CASSQEPRGSLHQETQYF.